A single sample gave rise to the 27 T cell receptor beta chains below, sequenced in a study of T-cell memory formation after mild COVID-19. TCRdb re-derived calls from the 5' RACE reads in MiXCR, one entry per CDR3 protein. The repertoire holds approximately 180,000 distinct CDR3 sequences, with roughly 16% as singletons. Sequencing was done on a sample of PBMCs or a T cell subset sorted from them (not recorded which). The receptors derive from an adult woman who had mild COVID-19 (a few samples of this study predate the infection). Cell type and time point are not known.

The V gene is TRBV30, the J gene TRBJ1-3; D may be TRBD1 (5 bases). V was pared by 3 bases and J by 0 bases, with 12 bases between. Germline V gives CDR1 GTSNPN, CDR2 SVGIG (reference sequence). CDR3 length equals 15 residues. The CDR3 loop reads CAWSGGTNSGNTIYF. CDR3 nucleotides: TGTGCCTGGAGCGGGGGGACCAACTCTGGAAACACCATATATTTT.

The chain recombines TRBV20-1 with TRBJ2-7; D perhaps matches TRBD2 (5 bases). This CDR3 contains 14 residues. The V end lost 4 bases, the J end lost 5 bases, and 18 bases lay between the germline ends. Germline V gene lookup returns CDR1 DFQATT and CDR2 SNEGSKA (reference sequence). For the CDR3, the DNA is TGCAGTGCTATTGGGCCCTTAGAGGGTGACGAGCAGTACTTC. Amino acid sequence: CSAIGPLEGDEQYF.

This clonotype was seen only a few times. The chain has TRBV14 and TRBJ1-1; D ambiguous. This CDR3 comprises 12 residues. The V gene's germline CDR1 is SGHDN and CDR2 FVKESK. Trimming took off 1 base at V and 4 bases at J, with 4 bases between the two ends. Here the CDR3 DNA reads TGTGCCAGCAGCCAAGTCCCCACTGAAGCTTTCTTT. Protein: CASSQVPTEAFF.

In this sample, this clonotype turned up many times. V is TRBV5-1 and J is TRBJ1-2; D gene uncertain. CDR3 length: 13 residues. Germline V lookup: CDR1 SGHRS, CDR2 YFSETQ. The V end was cut by 7 bases, the J end by 8 bases, with 18 bases between. CDR3 coding DNA: TGCGCCAGCGGAGAGCCCCCCATCCGGGGCTACACCTTC. It specifies CASGEPPIRGYTF.

V gene TRBV19 combines with J gene TRBJ1-1; D unresolved. This CDR3 region has 14 residues. V was trimmed by 0 bases and J by 5 bases, leaving 10 bases between them. CDR1 and CDR2 (germline): LNHDA, SQIVND (reference sequence). For the CDR3, the DNA is TGTGCCAGTAGTATAGATGGGGTTAGGACTGAAGCTTTCTTT. Translating it yields CASSIDGVRTEAFF.

This sequence joins TRBV20-1 and TRBJ2-1; 9 bases are shared with TRBD2. Per germline, CDR1 DFQATT and CDR2 SNEGSKA (reference sequence). The CDR3 is made up of 16 amino acids. Losses at the gene ends were 3 bases for V and 1 base for J; bases not matched to a gene: 7. CDR3 DNA: TGCAGTGCTAGGGAAATGCTAGCGGGGTCCTACAATGAGCAGTTCTTC. Amino acid sequence: CSAREMLAGSYNEQFF.

This chain joins TRBV6-2 or TRBV6-3 and TRBJ2-1; TRBD2 is a possible D gene (6 bases). CDR3 length: 16 amino acids. Between the trimmed V and J ends, which lost 4 bases and 0 bases, there was a span of 13 bases. Germline lookup yields CDR1 MNHEY and CDR2 SVGEGT. CDR3 region: CASSWGLTLSYNEQFF. For the CDR3, the DNA is TGTGCCAGCAGTTGGGGACTGACCCTCTCCTACAATGAGCAGTTCTTC.

This clonotype was seen more than once but under ten times. The chain combines TRBV6-2 or TRBV6-3 with TRBJ2-6; D ambiguous. V was pared by 1 base and J by 0 bases, with 4 bases between. This CDR3 is 15 amino acids long. The germline V gene encodes CDR1 MNHEY and CDR2 SVGEGT. The CDR3 DNA is TGTGCCAGCAGTTACTACACCTCTGGGGCCAACGTCCTGACTTTC. Its protein is CASSYYTSGANVLTF.

This clonotype was seen a handful of times. The chain employs TRBV4-3 and TRBJ2-5, with 8 bases lining up with TRBD1. Germline assignment: CDR1 LGHNA and CDR2 YSLEER. This CDR3 spans 14 amino acids. V lost 3 bases to trimming and J lost 6 bases; unmatched junction nucleotides: 6. The CDR3 coding sequence is TGCGCCAGCAGCCACACAGGGGGTACGAAGACCCAGTACTTC. It translates to CASSHTGGTKTQYF.

The chain is built from TRBV5-5 and TRBJ1-1; TRBD1 matches at 7 bases. Germline lookup yields CDR1 SGHKS and CDR2 YYEKEE (reference sequence). V lost 4 bases and J lost 1; bases outside the gene matches: 4. The CDR3 is 14 residues long. The CDR3 sequence: CASSPDRANTEAFF. In DNA form, the CDR3 reads TGTGCCAGCAGCCCAGACAGGGCGAACACTGAAGCTTTCTTT.

This clonotype was seen a handful of times. This chain connects TRBV2 to TRBJ2-5, with TRBD2 matching over 9 bases. The V and J ends lost 6 bases and 5 bases, in that order; junction bases with no gene match: 10. There are 15 residues in the CDR3. Per the germline V gene, CDR1 is SNHLY and CDR2 is FYNNEI. This CDR3 is CASRPNSGRGETQYF. In nucleotides, the CDR3 is TGTGCCAGCAGACCCAATAGCGGGAGAGGCGAGACCCAGTACTTC.

This chain uses TRBV12-3 or TRBV12-4 with TRBJ2-5, with TRBD2 identical over 8 bases. The CDR3 extends over 13 amino acids. V lost 5 bases, J lost 5 bases, and 4 bases stayed unmatched. The CDR3 is CASSKRESETQYF. The CDR3 DNA follows: TGTGCCAGCAGTAAGCGGGAGTCGGAGACCCAGTACTTC.

This clonotype has a handful of counts. The chain couples TRBV6-5 to TRBJ2-3; D is unresolved. The V end lost 5 bases, the J end lost 3 bases, and 12 bases lay between the germline ends. The CDR3 is 14 amino acids. CDR1 is MNHEY and CDR2 is SVGAGI in the germline V gene. Here the CDR3 reads CASSLFVGTDTQYF. CDR3 nucleotides: TGTGCCAGCAGTCTTTTTGTTGGAACAGATACGCAGTATTTT.

This clonotype came up a few times. J is TRBJ1-6 and V is TRBV2, with D uncertain. This CDR3 has 15 amino acids. Trimming stripped 6 bases from V and 8 bases from J, with 17 bases between. CDR1 SNHLY and CDR2 FYNNEI come from the germline V gene. CDR3 DNA sequence: TGTGCCAGCAGCGTAGAAGGGAACAGAGATTCACCCCTCCACTTT. Translating gives CASSVEGNRDSPLHF.

The chain has TRBV6-6 and TRBJ2-3; tentatively, D is TRBD2 (5 bases). The V and J ends lost 9 bases and 3 bases respectively, with 16 bases between them. The CDR3 sequence is 14 residues long. Germline CDR1 is MNHNY and CDR2 is SVGAGI (reference sequence). The CDR3 spells CASSDLAPTDTQYF. The CDR3, as DNA: TGTGCCAGTAGCGACTTAGCACCGACAGATACGCAGTATTTT.

The CDR3 here is CASSQRVGGVTDTQYF. Written as DNA, the CDR3 is TGTGCCAGCAGCCAGCGGGTCGGGGGGGTCACAGATACGCAGTATTTT. The chain uses TRBV11-2 and TRBJ2-3; 8 nucleotides align to TRBD2. The CDR3 is 16 residues long. Trimming removed 5 bases from V and 2 bases from J; junction bases left unmatched: 9. Germline V gene lookup returns CDR1 SGHAT and CDR2 FQNNGV. Complete variable domain (other parts from reference TRBV11-2 and TRBJ2-3): EAGVAQSPRYKIIEKRQSVAFWCNPISGHATLYWYQQILGQGPKLLIQFQNNGVVDDSQLPKDRFSAERLKGVDSTLKIQPAKLEDSAVYLCASSQRVGGVTDTQYFGPGTRLTVL.

Only a few counts were recorded for this clonotype. The chain couples TRBV14 to TRBJ2-7, with no clear D. V was shortened by 0 bases and J by 0 bases, with 6 bases between the two germline ends. Germline V gene data show CDR1 as SGHDN and CDR2 as FVKESK. CDR3 length: 14 amino acids. The CDR3 coding sequence is TGTGCCAGCAGCCAAGACAGACTCTCCTACGAGCAGTACTTC. Protein: CASSQDRLSYEQYF. Combining the CDR3 with reference TRBV14 and TRBJ2-7 gives the whole variable domain EAGVTQFPSHSVIEKGQTVTLRCDPISGHDNLYWYRRVMGKEIKFLLHFVKESKQDESGMPNNRFLAERTGGTYSTLKVQPAELEDSGVYFCASSQDRLSYEQYFGPGTRLTVT.

This clonotype was counted a few times. The chain links TRBV7-9 to TRBJ2-4; 8 bases map to TRBD2. The CDR3 consists of 13 residues. The V gene end was trimmed by 7 bases and the J gene end by 8 bases; junction bases not matched to a gene: 7. Germline CDR1 SEHNR, CDR2 FQNEAQ (reference sequence). This chain's CDR3 is CASKREGGYIQYF. CDR3 DNA: TGTGCCAGCAAACGGGAGGGCGGATACATTCAGTACTTC.

This clonotype was seen only a few times. V usage is TRBV18 and J usage is TRBJ1-2; 7 positions match TRBD1. V dropped 0 bases and J dropped 1; count of bases not matched to a gene: 2. The CDR3 length is 15 residues. The V gene's germline CDR1 is KGHSH and CDR2 LQKENI. As DNA, the CDR3 is TGTGCCAGCTCACCACCGGGGACAGTTAACTATGGCTACACCTTC. This codes for CASSPPGTVNYGYTF.

At least ten counts were recorded for this clonotype. At one end the junction does not follow the germline gene, possibly because of a read error. The V call is TRBV5-1, the J call TRBJ2-3; tentative D call: TRBD2 (6 bases). Germline V lookup: CDR1 SGHRS, CDR2 YFSETQ. The CDR3 is 13 residues long. The CDR3 loop is CASSLGGSDTQYF. The CDR3 coding sequence is TGTGCCAGCAGTTTGGGAGGTTCAGATACGCAGTATTTT.

This clonotype was counted between two and nine times. The V gene is TRBV12-3 or TRBV12-4, the J gene TRBJ1-6; D is unresolved. Trimming took 3 bases from V and 10 from J, leaving 7 bases between them. This CDR3 has 12 residues. The CDR3 coding sequence is TGTGCCAGCAGTTTTTCGACCTCACCCCTCCACTTT. This codes for CASSFSTSPLHF.

This rearrangement joins TRBV6-5 to TRBJ1-2, with 10 bases lining up with TRBD1. Looked up from germline, CDR1 is MNHEY and CDR2 is SVGAGI. CDR3 length: 15 amino acids. V lost 0 bases, J lost 8 bases, and 6 bases stayed unmatched. Written as DNA, the CDR3 is TGTGCCAGCAGTTACTCTCTAGGACAGGGGGTCGGCTACACCTTC. It encodes CASSYSLGQGVGYTF.

The gene calls are TRBV29-1 and TRBJ1-1, with D hard to call. CDR1 SQVTM and CDR2 ANQGSEA come from the germline V gene. This CDR3 is 15 amino acids long. Trimming stripped 3 bases from V and 3 bases from J, with 17 bases between. CDR3: CSVERSGRRDTEAFF. Here the CDR3 DNA reads TGCAGCGTTGAGAGGTCCGGGAGGCGGGACACTGAAGCTTTCTTT.

This clonotype was detected only a few times. J is TRBJ2-7 and V is TRBV28; the match to TRBD2 covers 7 bases. J was trimmed by 2 bases and V by 5 bases; bases with no gene match: 6. The length of the CDR3 is 14 residues. The V gene's germline CDR1 is MDHEN and CDR2 SYDVKM. This CDR3 reads CASSIAGGTYEQYF. The DNA for the CDR3 is TGTGCCAGCAGTATAGCGGGTGGAACCTACGAGCAGTACTTC. The full variable domain, with the rest looked up from reference TRBV28 and TRBJ2-7, is DVKVTQSSRYLVKRTGEKVFLECVQDMDHENMFWYRQDPGLGLRLIYFSYDVKMKEKGDIPEGYSVSREKKERFSLILESASTNQTSMYLCASSIAGGTYEQYFGPGTRLTVT.

V gene TRBV7-6 combines with J gene TRBJ2-1; D is perhaps TRBD2 (6 bases). Germline values: CDR1 SGHVS, CDR2 FNYEAQ. V lost 1 base to trimming and J lost 9 bases, with 7 bases between them. The length of the CDR3 is 12 residues. CDR3 protein: CASSLVRGEQFF. DNA of the CDR3: TGTGCCAGCAGCTTAGTGCGGGGTGAGCAGTTCTTC.

This clonotype was observed a few times. The chain is built from TRBV4-2 and TRBJ2-5, with D possibly being TRBD1 (7 bases). In germline, CDR1 is LGHNA, CDR2 YNFKEQ. The CDR3 is made up of 16 amino acids. Trimming took 0 bases from V and 4 from J, leaving 15 bases between them. The CDR3 DNA sequence: TGTGCCAGCAGCCAAGATTTGGGGCAGGGGGGAGAGACCCAGTACTTC. This sequence encodes CASSQDLGQGGETQYF.

The J gene is TRBJ1-2, the V gene TRBV30; 7 bases agree with TRBD1. The junction had 8 bases not matched to a gene; V was cut back by 0 bases and J by 4 bases. The CDR3 is 15 amino acids. Germline-derived CDR1 and CDR2 are GTSNPN and SVGIG (reference sequence). The CDR3 region has the DNA TGTGCCTGGAGTGTACAAGGAGGGGGCATCTATGGCTACACCTTC. This sequence encodes CAWSVQGGGIYGYTF.